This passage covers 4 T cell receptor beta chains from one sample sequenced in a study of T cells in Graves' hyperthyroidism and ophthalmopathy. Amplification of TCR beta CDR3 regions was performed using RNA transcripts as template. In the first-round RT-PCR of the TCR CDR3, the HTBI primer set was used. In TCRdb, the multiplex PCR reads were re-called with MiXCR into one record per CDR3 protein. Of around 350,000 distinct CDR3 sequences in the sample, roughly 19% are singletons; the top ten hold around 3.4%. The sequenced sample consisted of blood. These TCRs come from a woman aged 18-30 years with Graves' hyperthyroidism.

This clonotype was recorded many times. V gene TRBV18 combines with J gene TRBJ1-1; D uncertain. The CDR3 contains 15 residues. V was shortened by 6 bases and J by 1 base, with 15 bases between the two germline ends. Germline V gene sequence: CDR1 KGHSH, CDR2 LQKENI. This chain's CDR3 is CASSPTPQGNTEAFF. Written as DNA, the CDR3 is TGTGCCAGCTCCCCCACGCCCCAAGGGAACACTGAAGCTTTCTTT.

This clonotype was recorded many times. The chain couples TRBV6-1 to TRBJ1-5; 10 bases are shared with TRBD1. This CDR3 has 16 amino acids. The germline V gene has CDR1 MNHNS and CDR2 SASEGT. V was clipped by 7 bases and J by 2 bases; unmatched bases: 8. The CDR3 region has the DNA TGTGCCAGCACCAAAGCCGGGACAGGGGGCAATCAGCCCCAGCATTTT. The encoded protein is CASTKAGTGGNQPQHF.

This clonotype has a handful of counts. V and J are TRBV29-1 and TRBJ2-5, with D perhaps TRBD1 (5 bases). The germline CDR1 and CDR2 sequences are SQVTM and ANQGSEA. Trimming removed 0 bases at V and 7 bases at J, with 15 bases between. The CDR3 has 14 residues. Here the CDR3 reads CSVEDRAGRMTQYF. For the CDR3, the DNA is TGCAGCGTTGAAGATAGGGCAGGGCGAATGACCCAGTACTTC.

The CDR3 DNA is TGTGCCACCAGCAATCTGGGGAGCCTGTCCGAGCAGTACTTC. It codes for CATSNLGSLSEQYF. The chain has TRBV15 and TRBJ2-7, with a possible D match to TRBD2 (5 bases). CDR1 and CDR2 (germline): LNHNV, YYDKDF (reference sequence). The CDR3 runs to 14 residues. V lost 4 bases and J lost 6, with 16 bases in between.